The rows below give T cell receptor beta chains drawn from one sample of a study of OX40 agonist ivuxolimab in advanced cancers. Profiled with immunoSEQ multiplex PCR; TCRdb holds only in-frame clones, not every one. The sample yields under 45,000 clones, approximately 72% seen once. The material was CD4+ or CD8+ T cells sorted from blood, obtained in a trial of the OX40 agonist ivuxolimab. Source of these receptors: an adult with an advanced solid tumor such as melanoma, head and neck, liver or kidney cancer. Both conserved end residues are part of each CDR3. The order of the fields is D gene, V gene, J gene, clone size, CDR3 protein, CDR3 DNA. The D gene is left open where the match is weak. Expanded clones are given a class, and other clones once, few, many or no size at all.

>TRBD2|TRBV18|TRBJ2-1|.
CASSPTLADEQFF
TGTGCCAGCTCACCGACACTAGCGGATGAGCAGTTCTTC
>.|TRBV9|TRBJ1-5|.
CASSSTNQPQHF
TGTGCCAGCAGCTCGACCAATCAGCCCCAGCATTTT
>.|TRBV5-1|TRBJ2-7|.
CASSFLDIGYEQYF
TGCGCCAGCAGCTTCTTAGACATCGGCTACGAGCAGTACTTC
>TRBD2|TRBV6-6|TRBJ2-7|.
CASRGVDAYEQYF
TGTGCCAGTCGGGGGGTGGATGCCTACGAGCAGTACTTC
>TRBD1|TRBV6-5|TRBJ1-5|.
CASSFGTGYSNQPQHF
TGTGCCAGCAGTTTCGGGACAGGCTATAGCAATCAGCCCCAGCATTTT
>TRBD2|TRBV13|TRBJ2-1|.
CASRSGTRSQSEQFF
TGTGCCAGCAGATCCGGGACTAGGTCTCAATCGGAGCAGTTCTTC
>TRBD1|TRBV6-5|TRBJ2-7|medium-sized
CASSYAPRGEQYF
TGTGCCAGCAGTTACGCTCCCAGGGGGGAGCAGTACTTC
>.|TRBV5-1|TRBJ2-3|.
CASSSTGLESTQYF
TGCGCCAGCAGCTCTACAGGGTTAGAGAGCACGCAGTATTTT
>.|TRBV9|TRBJ2-5|.
CASSVNPGETQYF
TGTGCCAGCAGCGTAAATCCTGGGGAGACCCAGTACTTC
>.|TRBV6-6|TRBJ2-7|few
CASPTLQGSYEQYF
TGTGCCAGCCCTACTCTGCAGGGTTCCTACGAGCAGTACTTC
>TRBD2|TRBV29-1|TRBJ2-1|few
CSVGVAGGGNEQFF
TGCAGCGTGGGAGTAGCGGGAGGAGGGAATGAGCAGTTCTTC
>TRBD1|TRBV28|TRBJ1-2|.
CASSALRTGGGYGYTF
TGTGCCAGCAGTGCTCTAAGGACAGGGGGCGGCTATGGCTACACCTTC
>.|TRBV2|TRBJ2-6|.
CASTGGGARSGANVLTF
TGTGCCAGCACAGGAGGAGGGGCCCGATCTGGGGCCAACGTCCTGACTTTC
>.|TRBV28|TRBJ2-5|medium-sized
CASSLWEGGQETQYF
TGTGCCAGCAGTTTATGGGAGGGGGGGCAAGAGACCCAGTACTTC
>TRBD1|TRBV7-9|TRBJ1-5|.
CASSPGTGTSNQPQHF
TGTGCCAGCAGCCCAGGGACAGGGACGAGCAACCAGCCCCAGCATTTT
>.|TRBV19|TRBJ2-1|.
CATSRWGNNEQFF
TGTGCCACCTCCCGGTGGGGAAACAATGAGCAGTTCTTC
>.|TRBV19|TRBJ1-5|.
CASSSPKAQHF
TGTGCCAGTAGTTCCCCTAAGGCCCAGCATTTT
>TRBD2|TRBV7-9|TRBJ2-2|.
CASSPGTSGTGELFF
TGTGCCAGCAGCCCTGGGACTAGCGGGACCGGGGAGCTGTTTTTT